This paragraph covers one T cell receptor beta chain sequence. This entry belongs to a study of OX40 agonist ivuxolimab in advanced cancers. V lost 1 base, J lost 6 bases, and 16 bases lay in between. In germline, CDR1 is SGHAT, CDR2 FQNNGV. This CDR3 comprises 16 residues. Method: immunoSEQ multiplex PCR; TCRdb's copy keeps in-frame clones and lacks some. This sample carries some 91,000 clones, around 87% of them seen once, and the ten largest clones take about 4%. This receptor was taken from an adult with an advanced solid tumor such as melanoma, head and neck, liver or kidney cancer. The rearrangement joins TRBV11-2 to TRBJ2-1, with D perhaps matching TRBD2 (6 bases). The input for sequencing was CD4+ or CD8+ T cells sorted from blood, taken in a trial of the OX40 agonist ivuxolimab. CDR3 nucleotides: TGTGCCAGCAGCTTAGTGGGCGGAGGGCACTCCAATGAGCAGTTCTTC. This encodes CASSLVGGGHSNEQFF. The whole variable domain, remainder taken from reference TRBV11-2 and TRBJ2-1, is EAGVAQSPRYKIIEKRQSVAFWCNPISGHATLYWYQQILGQGPKLLIQFQNNGVVDDSQLPKDRFSAERLKGVDSTLKIQPAKLEDSAVYLCASSLVGGGHSNEQFFGPGTRLTVL.